This T cell receptor beta chain was profiled in a study of blood T cells in healthy people across ages. Study-level points and caveats: In older individuals, TCR beta diversity per million T cells was lower, falling roughly linearly with age.

The CDR3 runs 14 residues. The germline CDR1 and CDR2 sequences are MNHEY and SVGEGT. V lost 4 bases to trimming and J lost 10 bases; unmatched junction nucleotides: 4. Points on this clonotype: The target antigen is unknown.

A J-beta primer mix and a sample-barcoded 5' primer were used in a second PCR of about 7 to 12 cycles. MiXCR was run by TCRdb on the 5' RACE reads, yielding one entry per CDR3 protein. The sample carries roughly 790,000 distinct CDR3 sequences, around 46% recorded once. The material sequenced was blood. This TCR was recovered from a woman aged 60-75 years in good health. The chain links TRBV6-2 or TRBV6-3 to TRBJ1-6; 10 bases fit TRBD1. DNA of the CDR3: TGTGCCAGCAGTTTCGGGACAGGGGTATCACCCCTCCACTTT. Protein sequence: CASSFGTGVSPLHF.